The TCR beta chain under discussion was sequenced for a study of vaccination effects on CD4 cells after COVID-19 (dated by TCRdb to between 2021 and 2022). Concerning the study at large: Each participant received two doses of an mRNA SARS-CoV-2 vaccine, either BNT162b2 or mRNA-1273. Cultures from other donors in the study were sequenced using the Oncomine TCR Beta short-read assay on an Illumina iSeq 100. SARS-CoV-2 spike-specific CD4+ TCR repertoires were compared before and after mRNA vaccination in COVID-19 convalescent patients and in infection-naive vaccine recipients. The full study included some eleven COVID-19 convalescent patients and several SARS-CoV-2-naive healthy vaccine recipients.

Library preparation employed the immunoSEQ multiplex PCR assay. DNA from the cultured, isolated CD4+ T cells was subjected to TCR beta CDR3 sequencing. In the original analysis: Non-productive TCR sequences were removed and reads were trimmed to the CDR3 region, keeping CDR3s of at least 7 amino acids. Antigen-specific clonotypes were identified using the MANAFEST web app by comparison of expansion in peptide wells against reference cultures. To count as positive, a clone had to show expansion at FDR<0.05 compared with the reference and with all other wells, an odds ratio above 5, and a frequency above 0.1% in two replicate wells. Cross-reactive clonotypes were defined as significantly expanded in SARS-CoV-2 spike wells and in at least one common cold coronavirus spike condition. Levenshtein distance calculated with the stringdist R package was used to assess CDR3 similarity, and unrooted trees were constructed with ape in R 3.6.1. TCRdb stores this immuneACCESS table with in-frame sequences only. Part of the clones is absent; in the studies checked, under half of the shortfall reflects unresolved V genes, and no reason is known for the rest. The DNA was the basis for D and trimming; V, J and clone size are from that table. Within this sample are roughly 75,000 clones, with roughly three quarters of them counted one time only. The top ten hold 4% of the sample.

The CDR3 measures 14 amino acids from cysteine to phenylalanine. The kept DNA is CDR3 alone, 42 bases in frame from the first base. The germline V gene provides CDR1 SGHTA and CDR2 FQGTGA. The V and J ends are trimmed by 6 bases and 8 bases, leaving 16 bases between them. In the ViraFEST assay, PBMC were stimulated with viral peptide pools, and antigen-specific CD4+ T cell clonotypes were then identified by expansion using TCR sequencing. After approximately 11 days of culture, CD4+ T cells were isolated with the EasySep CD4+ T cell isolation kit. Healthy vaccine recipients had no prior SARS-CoV-2 infection, confirmed by negative nucleocapsid antibodies before and after vaccination. Approximately 2 million PBMC per well were cultured in IMDM with 5% human AB serum, 10 IU/ml IL-2 and gentamicin, plus 10 ug/ml peptides. Half of the culture medium was replaced with fresh IL-2-containing medium on days 3 and 7. Unless otherwise noted, each peptide stimulation condition was cultured in triplicate wells. PBMC were separated from whole blood using Ficoll-Paque Plus gradient centrifugation and were then either cryopreserved at -140C or used fresh. The spike proteins of SARS-CoV-2 and of the common cold coronaviruses HCoV-NL63, HCoV-OC43 and HCoV-229E were spanned by overlapping peptide pools. Genomic DNA was extracted from cultured CD4+ T cells with the QIAamp micro DNA kit.

Results the study describes overall, beyond this receptor: Among healthy vaccine recipients, nearly all vaccine-induced clones were SARS-CoV-2 mono-reactive, and just 1 of 255 was cross-reactive with common cold coronaviruses. Only a small number of convalescent patients were included, and no early post-infection timepoints were available, which limited the study. At late post-vaccination timepoints, both infection-induced and vaccine-induced clones showed marked clonal contraction, consistent with waning T cell responses.

The table lists this clone with a count of one. Its specific antigen is unknown. No much larger clone is present one base from it, and per-base qualities are unavailable. The V and J genes are TRBV7-3 and TRBJ2-2; the D gene is perhaps TRBD1, on 6 matching bases. The source was CD4+ T cells from PBMCs cultured with HCoV-OC43 spike peptides, collected before COVID-19 vaccination. The cell subset or site label, read with the paper, signifies: HCoV-OC43 spike overlapping peptide pool stimulation. The origin of this receptor is a human donor who received a COVID-19 vaccine. This receptor has the CDR3 CASRINRVTGELFF. The DNA reads as follows: TGTGCCAGCAGAATAAACAGGGTTACAGGGGAGCTGTTTTTT.